Listed here is a single T cell receptor (beta chain). What it binds is not known. The CDR3 totals 12 residues. V was trimmed by 3 bases and J by 6 bases, leaving 9 bases between them. CDR1 is LNHDA, CDR2 SQIVND, per germline (reference sequence). These data are taken from a study of beta chain features in type 1 diabetes. Broader study findings: In these data, an HLA type influence on TCRB rearrangement remained unresolved. A moderate, significant TCRB CDR3 shortening appeared in type 1 diabetes across four CD4+ subsets.

Reverse transcribing all isolated RNA meant expressed TCRB transcripts were sequenced. Generated by immunoSEQ multiplex PCR, the TCRdb table keeps only in-frame clones and is missing some. Among 300,000 or so clones listed, roughly an eighth were seen once. The material sequenced was naive CD4+ T cells from blood. The origin of this receptor is a man under 40 with type 1 diabetes. This sequence joins TRBV19 and TRBJ2-7; possibly TRBD2 for D (6 bases). The CDR3 reads CASSILGGEQYF. CDR3 nucleotides: TGTGCCAGTAGTATTTTGGGAGGCGAGCAGTACTTC. The variable domain in full, with the rest retrieved from reference TRBV19 and TRBJ2-7, is DGGITQSPKYLFRKEGQNVTLSCEQNLNHDAMYWYRQDPGQGLRLIYYSQIVNDFQKGDIAEGYSVSREKKESFPLTVTSAQKNPTAFYLCASSILGGEQYFGPGTRLTVT.